The next 25 T cell receptor beta chains were all read from a single sample in a study of blood T cell repertoires in COVID-19. TCRdb's copy holds only in-frame clones and misses some; the assay was immunoSEQ multiplex PCR. Of roughly 250,000 clones in the sample, under 95% are singletons; the top ten hold roughly 2.1%. Sequenced material: PBMCs or T cells enriched from blood (not recorded which). These receptors originate from a woman aged 40 to 55 with acute COVID-19.

The chain links TRBV15 to TRBJ2-1, with 8 nucleotides matching TRBD2. The CDR3 has 15 amino acids. J gave up 1 base and V 4 bases, and 3 bases lay outside the gene matches. Germline assignment: CDR1 LNHNV and CDR2 YYDKDF (reference sequence). CDR3 nucleotides: TGTGCCACCAGCATGCGGGAGGTGTCCTACAATGAGCAGTTCTTC. Amino acids: CATSMREVSYNEQFF.

The chain is built from TRBV11-2 and TRBJ1-1; D unclear. Germline lookup yields CDR1 SGHAT and CDR2 FQNNGV. The CDR3 spans 14 residues. The germline V and J ends were trimmed by 3 bases and 0 bases, with 8 bases remaining between them. This chain's CDR3 is CASSFGSMNTEAFF. The CDR3 coding sequence is TGTGCCAGCAGCTTCGGTAGTATGAACACTGAAGCTTTCTTT.

The rearrangement links TRBV12-3 or TRBV12-4 to TRBJ1-1; no firm D call. The CDR3 is 13 residues long. V was pared by 10 bases and J by 0 bases, with 12 bases between. The CDR3 protein is CATNYRMNTEAFF. Written as DNA, the CDR3 is TGTGCCACCAACTATCGCATGAACACTGAAGCTTTCTTT.

This sequence joins TRBV18 and TRBJ1-5; TRBD1 aligns across 9 bases. V shed 6 bases and J 0 bases; nucleotides not matched to a gene: 3. Germline V lookup: CDR1 KGHSH, CDR2 LQKENI. The CDR3 extends over 15 amino acids. The CDR3: CASSTGGYSNQPQHF. The CDR3 nucleotides are TGTGCCAGCTCTACAGGGGGCTATAGCAATCAGCCCCAGCATTTT.

The rearrangement links TRBV5-6 to TRBJ1-6; D remains unclear. The germline CDR1 and CDR2 sequences are SGHDT and YYEEEE. Trimming took 0 bases from V and 8 from J, leaving 15 bases between them. The CDR3 is 16 residues long. CDR3 bases: TGTGCCAGCAGCTTGGGGGGATTACGGGGAGATTCACCCCTCCACTTT. It specifies CASSLGGLRGDSPLHF.

The chain has TRBV6-2 or TRBV6-3 and TRBJ1-5; 9 bases match TRBD1. V was pared by 5 bases and J by 4 bases, with 3 bases of the junction left unmatched. The CDR3 runs 14 residues. The V gene's germline CDR1 is MNHEY and CDR2 SVGEGT. The CDR3: CASSGDRENQPQHF. CDR3 nucleotides: TGTGCCAGCAGTGGGGACAGGGAGAATCAGCCCCAGCATTTT.

In regard to this clone: The sample contains more than one DNA sequence encoding this CDR3. The chain combines TRBV28 with TRBJ1-2; the match to TRBD1 covers 7 bases. The ends lost 5 bases at V and 3 bases at J; junction bases unmatched: 3. Germline V lookup: CDR1 MDHEN, CDR2 SYDVKM. This CDR3 has 13 residues. The CDR3 coding sequence is TGTGCCAGCAGTCTCACAGGGGACTATGGCTACACCTTC. It encodes CASSLTGDYGYTF.

This clone occurred once. The chain has TRBV28 and TRBJ1-1; D unresolved. The CDR3 extends over 13 amino acids. Germline assignment: CDR1 MDHEN and CDR2 SYDVKM. The V gene lost 5 bases and the J gene lost 1 base, with 8 bases spanning the gap. The chain's CDR3 is CASSPNKNTEAFF. DNA for the CDR3: TGTGCCAGCAGTCCCAACAAGAACACTGAAGCTTTCTTT.

The genes are TRBV2 and TRBJ2-1; 8 positions agree with TRBD1. With V trimmed by 2 bases and J by 4 bases, 4 bases remained unmatched. The CDR3 runs 15 residues. CDR1 and CDR2 from the germline V gene are SNHLY and FYNNEI. For the CDR3, the DNA is TGTGCCAGCAGTGAAATGGGACAGGTTTACAATGAGCAGTTCTTC. Encoded protein: CASSEMGQVYNEQFF. Looking up the rest from reference TRBV2 and TRBJ2-1 gives the full variable domain: EPEVTQTPSHQVTQMGQEVILRCVPISNHLYFYWYRQILGQKVEFLVSFYNNEISEKSEIFDDQFSVERPDGSNFTLKIRSTKLEDSAMYFCASSEMGQVYNEQFFGPGTRLTVL.

The chain links TRBV7-3 to TRBJ2-1; TRBD1 might be the D (6 bases). CDR1 and CDR2 (germline): SGHTA, FQGTGA. Trimming removed 5 bases at V and 8 bases at J, with 16 bases between. There are 14 residues in the CDR3. The CDR3 loop reads CASSLSGTQDEQFF. DNA of the CDR3: TGTGCCAGCAGCCTATCCGGGACACAGGATGAGCAGTTCTTC.

This clone was seen just once. The chain carries TRBV30 and TRBJ2-7; 10 bases line up with TRBD2. CDR1 is GTSNPN, CDR2 SVGIG, per germline (reference sequence). The CDR3 is 15 residues long. V dropped 0 bases and J dropped 2; count of bases not matched to a gene: 4. DNA of the CDR3: TGTGCCTGGAGTGTACTTAGCGGGGGGCCCTACGAGCAGTACTTC. Amino acids: CAWSVLSGGPYEQYF. Supplemented by reference TRBV30 and TRBJ2-7, the full variable domain reads SQTIHQWPATLVQPVGSPLSLECTVEGTSNPNLYWYRQAAGRGLQLLFYSVGIGQISSEVPQNLSASRPQDRQFILSSKKLLLSDSGFYLCAWSVLSGGPYEQYFGPGTRLTVT.

The chain links TRBV5-1 to TRBJ1-2; 9 bases line up with TRBD1. Per the germline V gene, CDR1 is SGHRS and CDR2 is YFSETQ. The J segment lost 4 bases and the V segment lost 2 bases, leaving 9 bases of the junction unmatched. There are 16 residues in the CDR3. The CDR3 DNA reads TGCGCCAGCAGCTTCCGGGACAGGGATGTTAGCTATGGCTACACCTTC. Translating gives CASSFRDRDVSYGYTF.

This clone was observed a single time. The chain combines TRBV7-2 with TRBJ2-1; no firm D call. With 1 base removed from V and 7 bases from J, the gap between germline ends came to 14 bases. CDR1 and CDR2 from the germline V gene are SGHTA and FQGNSA. CDR3 length: 15 residues. The CDR3 region has the DNA TGTGCCAGCAGCTTAGATGGGCAGGCAAGGAATGAGCAGTTCTTC. Translating gives CASSLDGQARNEQFF.

This clone is a singleton in its sample. The chain joins TRBV29-1 to TRBJ2-1; possible D gene TRBD1, 6 bases. The CDR3 covers 14 residues. CDR1 and CDR2 (germline): SQVTM, ANQGSEA. V lost 3 bases, J lost 3 bases, and 12 bases lay in between. CDR3 bases: TGCAGCGTTGAGGCAGGGGCAGACTACAATGAGCAGTTCTTC. Translated: CSVEAGADYNEQFF.

The sample holds a few counts of this clone. The V and J genes are TRBV6-5 and TRBJ1-1; D not certain. From germline, CDR1 is MNHEY and CDR2 SVGAGI. The CDR3 loop spans 15 amino acids. Trimming pared 0 bases from V and 5 bases from J, leaving 13 bases between. The DNA for the CDR3 is TGTGCCAGCAGTTACTCTTATCGAGGGAGGACTGAAGCTTTCTTT. Translating gives CASSYSYRGRTEAFF.

Only a few counts were recorded for this clone. This chain connects TRBV28 to TRBJ2-3, with 9 bases lining up with TRBD2. J was trimmed by 7 bases and V by 3 bases; bases with no gene match: 8. The CDR3 length is 15 residues. Germline V CDR1 and CDR2: MDHEN, SYDVKM. The CDR3 coding sequence is TGTGCCAGCAGTTTGGCAGCGGGGGGCCGCAATACGCAGTATTTT. Protein: CASSLAAGGRNTQYF.

In its sample, this clone was seen once. The chain joins TRBV5-5 to TRBJ2-7; 8 bases are shared with TRBD2. The germline V gene encodes CDR1 SGHKS and CDR2 YYEKEE (reference sequence). V trimming: 1 base; J trimming: 6 bases; junction bases outside the gene matches: 9. The CDR3 is 15 amino acids. CDR3 coding DNA: TGTGCCAGCAGCTTGTGGCGGGAGGTACGAGGCGAGCAGTACTTC. Its protein is CASSLWREVRGEQYF.

This chain links TRBV19 with TRBJ2-5; TRBD2 matches 13 bases. Trimming took 5 bases from V and 5 from J; bases not matched to a gene: 5. The CDR3 is made up of 15 amino acids. Germline V gene sequence: CDR1 LNHDA, CDR2 SQIVND (reference sequence). In DNA, the CDR3 is TGTGCCAGTAGTGAAACTAGCGGGGGGGCTGAGACCCAGTACTTC. It is translated as CASSETSGGAETQYF.

This clone was picked up one time. The V call is TRBV15, the J call TRBJ1-3, with 8 positions matching TRBD1. Trimming removed 0 bases from V and 14 bases from J; junction bases left unmatched: 15. The CDR3 covers 16 residues. From germline, CDR1 is LNHNV and CDR2 YYDKDF (reference sequence). The CDR3 coding sequence is TGTGCCACCAGCAGAGATGCGACAGGGGAAGGATTGGGATTATATTTT. The encoded protein is CATSRDATGEGLGLYF.

V is TRBV5-6 and J is TRBJ1-4, with TRBD1 identical over 7 bases. This CDR3 contains 14 residues. Germline lookup yields CDR1 SGHDT and CDR2 YYEEEE. The V and J ends lost 2 bases and 12 bases, in that order; junction bases with no gene match: 10. The CDR3 is CASSFLRGRGELFF. In DNA, the CDR3 is TGTGCCAGCAGCTTCCTCAGGGGGAGAGGGGAACTGTTTTTT.

V gene TRBV19 combines with J gene TRBJ1-1; D is undetermined. Deletions cut 5 bases from V and 5 bases from J, with 15 bases between. In germline, CDR1 is LNHDA, CDR2 SQIVND (reference sequence). This CDR3 comprises 14 residues. CDR3 in DNA: TGTGCCAGTAGTCCGAAACCTAGTGGGACTGAAGCTTTCTTT. Amino acid sequence: CASSPKPSGTEAFF.

The chain has TRBV21-1 and TRBJ1-2; the DNA was not compared with TRBD1, the D call given in the table. TRBV21-1 is a listed pseudogene. The CDR3 is 12 amino acids. The CDR3 here is CASSRDRGGYTF. In DNA, the CDR3 is TGTGCCAGCAGCAGGGACAGGGGCGGCTACACCTTC.

V usage is TRBV9 and J usage is TRBJ1-5; 8 bases line up with TRBD1. From germline, CDR1 is SGDLS and CDR2 YYNGEE. V trimming: 3 bases; J trimming: 8 bases; junction bases outside the gene matches: 4. This CDR3 comprises 13 residues. The CDR3, as DNA: TGTGCCAGCAGCGGGGACAGGAATGAGCCCCAGCATTTT. As protein: CASSGDRNEPQHF.

The genes are TRBV3-1 (or the pseudogene TRBV3-2) and TRBJ1-2, with D uncertain. The V gene lost 4 bases and the J gene lost 4 bases, with 10 bases spanning the gap. Germline V gene data show CDR1 as LGHDT and CDR2 as YNNKEL (reference sequence). The CDR3 is 13 amino acids. Here the CDR3 DNA reads TGTGCCAGCAGCCCACGAGGAGGCTATGGCTACACCTTC. This sequence encodes CASSPRGGYGYTF.

V is TRBV18 and J is TRBJ2-7; D ambiguous. This CDR3 spans 14 amino acids. Germline V gives CDR1 KGHSH, CDR2 LQKENI. V lost 2 bases, J lost 7 bases, and 15 bases lay in between. The CDR3 DNA sequence: TGTGCCAGCTCACCAAACACGGCAGGCCCGGAGCAGTACTTC. It specifies CASSPNTAGPEQYF.